These 24 T cell receptor beta chains were sequenced from one sample in a study of cytomegalovirus exposure and HLA in healthy donors. TCRdb keeps only in-frame clones here, not all; method: immunoSEQ multiplex PCR. Here the sample spans more than 300,000 clones, about nine tenths being singletons. Sequencing was performed on PBMCs. Receptors were obtained from a woman aged 18-29 years in good health and CMV-seronegative.

The rearrangement uses TRBV18 and TRBJ2-4; 7 nucleotides align to TRBD1. V trimming: 2 bases; J trimming: 8 bases; junction bases outside the gene matches: 15. Germline V CDR1 and CDR2: KGHSH, LQKENI. The CDR3 sequence is 17 residues long. CDR3: CASSPRRTGFPEDIQYF. The CDR3, as DNA: TGTGCCAGCTCACCAAGGCGGACAGGTTTCCCCGAGGACATTCAGTACTTC.

This chain uses TRBV2 with TRBJ2-2; 7 positions agree with TRBD1. Germline V gene data show CDR1 as SNHLY and CDR2 as FYNNEI. This CDR3 is built from 14 residues. V was pared by 5 bases and J by 6 bases, with 6 bases of the junction left unmatched. The CDR3 loop is CASSRQGFAGELFF. CDR3 DNA sequence: TGTGCCAGCAGTCGACAGGGATTTGCCGGGGAGCTGTTTTTT.

CDR3 bases: TGTGCCAGCAGCCAAGGACTAGGGCGGTTCTTC. Translating it yields CASSQGLGRFF. V usage is TRBV4-2 and J usage is TRBJ2-1; D may be TRBD2 (6 bases). CDR1 and CDR2 (germline): LGHNA, YNFKEQ. V was cut by 1 base and J by 15 bases, with 10 bases left in between. This CDR3 contains 11 residues.

The rearrangement links TRBV9 to TRBJ2-1, with 9 bases that match TRBD2. CDR3 length: 15 amino acids. V was pared by 7 bases and J by 8 bases, with 13 bases of the junction left unmatched. Germline V gives CDR1 SGDLS, CDR2 YYNGEE. In nucleotides, the CDR3 is TGTGCCAGCGCGGGAGGGGGACTAGCTGAGGATGAGCAGTTCTTC. Amino acids: CASAGGGLAEDEQFF.

V and J are TRBV5-4 and TRBJ2-6; D is ambiguous. Germline V lookup: CDR1 SGHNT, CDR2 YYREEE (reference sequence). The CDR3 is made up of 14 amino acids. Between the trimmed V and J ends, which lost 1 base and 4 bases, there was a span of 6 bases. For the CDR3, the DNA is TGTGCCAGCAGCTTGTTTCAAGGGGCCAACGTCCTGACTTTC. Translating gives CASSLFQGANVLTF.

This chain connects TRBV28 to TRBJ1-2; 11 bases are a match to TRBD1. The germline V gene encodes CDR1 MDHEN and CDR2 SYDVKM. Losses at the gene ends were 3 bases for V and 4 bases for J; bases not matched to a gene: 10. CDR3 length equals 17 residues. CDR3 in amino acids: CASSLGQGDIGSYGYTF. CDR3 sequence (DNA): TGTGCCAGCAGTTTGGGACAGGGGGACATAGGGAGCTATGGCTACACCTTC.

This clone was observed once. The CDR3 sequence is CASSQFLVYEQYF. The DNA for the CDR3 is TGCGCCAGCAGCCAATTCCTCGTTTACGAGCAGTACTTC. The chain uses TRBV4-1 and TRBJ2-7; D not resolved. Deletions cut 2 bases from V and 4 bases from J, with 9 bases between. The V gene's germline CDR1 is MGHRA and CDR2 YSYEKL. The length of the CDR3 is 13 residues.

The chain has TRBV4-3 and TRBJ2-7; 9 nucleotides agree with TRBD1. Germline V CDR1 and CDR2: LGHNA, YSLEER. J gave up 0 bases and V 0 bases, and 9 bases lay outside the gene matches. The CDR3 loop spans 18 amino acids. CDR3 residues: CASSQDGSRTGVSYEQYF. DNA for the CDR3: TGCGCCAGCAGCCAAGATGGTTCCAGGACAGGGGTCTCCTACGAGCAGTACTTC.

V and J are TRBV5-1 and TRBJ1-2; TRBD1 agrees at 8 bases. With 1 base clipped from V and 4 bases from J, the junction kept 9 bases outside the gene matches. The CDR3 runs to 16 residues. From germline, CDR1 is SGHRS and CDR2 YFSETQ. The CDR3 DNA sequence: TGCGCCAGCAGCTTGTTCACCGGGACAGGCCCCTATGGCTACACCTTC. Its translation: CASSLFTGTGPYGYTF.

The chain couples TRBV7-3 to TRBJ2-1; 13 bases fit TRBD2. V lost 2 bases, J lost 9 bases, and 10 bases stayed unmatched. This CDR3 has 17 amino acids. The germline gives CDR1 SGHTA, CDR2 FQGTGA. Written as DNA, the CDR3 is TGTGCCAGCAGCTTAGGGAATATAGGACTAGCGGGAGTTGAGCAGTTCTTC. Translation gives CASSLGNIGLAGVEQFF.

The J gene is TRBJ1-5, the V gene TRBV28; D is undetermined. The CDR3 contains 15 residues. Trimming stripped 5 bases from V and 6 bases from J, with 17 bases between. The V gene's germline CDR1 is MDHEN and CDR2 SYDVKM. DNA of the CDR3: TGTGCCAGCAGTGCGTCATCAGGTGTTAGTCAGCCCCAGCATTTT. Its protein product is CASSASSGVSQPQHF.

This clone has only a few counts. J is TRBJ2-1 and V is TRBV4-2; 14 bases line up with TRBD2. Germline CDR1 is LGHNA and CDR2 is YNFKEQ. The CDR3 extends over 17 amino acids. The trim removed 2 bases at V and 9 bases at J, leaving 9 bases unmatched. The CDR3 protein is CASSQPTGTSGRGEQFF. CDR3 DNA: TGTGCCAGCAGCCAACCCACCGGGACTAGCGGGAGAGGTGAGCAGTTCTTC.

This clone showed up just once. The CDR3 coding sequence is TGTGCCAGCAGTGAAGCGGCCGGGACTAGCGGGAGACTCTACGAGCAGTACTTC. Residues: CASSEAAGTSGRLYEQYF. The rearrangement uses TRBV2 and TRBJ2-7, with 14 nucleotides matching TRBD2. With 0 bases clipped from V and 3 bases from J, the junction kept 7 bases outside the gene matches. Germline CDR1 reads SNHLY; CDR2 reads FYNNEI. The CDR3 totals 18 residues.

This chain uses TRBV5-8 with TRBJ1-2; 7 nucleotides agree with TRBD1. The junction had 3 bases not matched to a gene; V was cut back by 1 base and J by 3 bases. From germline, CDR1 is SGHTS and CDR2 YDEGEE. The CDR3 runs to 14 residues. The CDR3 DNA reads as TGTGCCAGCAGCTTGCATCAGGGGGACTATGGCTACACCTTC. Amino acids: CASSLHQGDYGYTF.

This rearrangement joins TRBV11-3 to TRBJ2-3, with 11 bases that match TRBD2. The CDR3 sequence is 15 residues long. V was pared by 5 bases and J by 2 bases, with 3 bases of the junction left unmatched. Germline loops: CDR1 SGHNT, CDR2 YENEEA. CDR3 protein: CASSPGLADTDTQYF. CDR3 bases: TGTGCCAGCAGCCCGGGACTAGCGGACACAGATACGCAGTATTTT.

The V and J genes are TRBV5-6 and TRBJ2-1; possibly TRBD1 for D (6 bases). CDR1 and CDR2 (germline): SGHDT, YYEEEE. The CDR3 runs to 14 residues. The V gene lost 2 bases and the J gene lost 5 bases, with 11 bases spanning the gap. CDR3 DNA sequence: TGTGCCAGCAGCTTTTCGACAGGAGACAATGAGCAGTTCTTC. This codes for CASSFSTGDNEQFF.

The rearrangement uses TRBV7-8 and TRBJ2-4; 8 bases map to TRBD1. With V trimmed by 0 bases and J by 0 bases, 7 bases remained unmatched. Germline loops: CDR1 SGHVS, CDR2 FQNEAQ. The CDR3 has 18 amino acids. The CDR3 bases are TGTGCCAGCAGCTTAGCGATGGACAGGGCTCTAGCCAAAAACATTCAGTACTTC. Amino acid sequence: CASSLAMDRALAKNIQYF.

This clone was seen more than once but under ten times. The gene calls are TRBV20-1 and TRBJ2-1; D unresolved. This CDR3 spans 10 amino acids. Germline V lookup: CDR1 DFQATT, CDR2 SNEGSKA (reference sequence). Between the trimmed V and J ends, which lost 3 bases and 7 bases, there was a span of 4 bases. The CDR3 DNA reads as TGCAGTGCTAGGACTAATGAGCAGTTCTTC. Protein product: CSARTNEQFF.

The chain links TRBV7-2 to TRBJ1-5; 7 bases map to TRBD1. V was pared by 6 bases and J by 1 base, with 6 bases of the junction left unmatched. This CDR3 has 15 residues. CDR1 is SGHTA, CDR2 FQGNSA, per germline. CDR3 protein: CASRGAGGSNQPQHF. As DNA, the CDR3 is TGTGCCAGCAGAGGCGCAGGGGGGAGCAATCAGCCCCAGCATTTT.

This sequence joins TRBV5-6 and TRBJ2-7; no firm D call. This CDR3 has 14 amino acids. Trimming left V 0 bases short and J 4 bases short, with 11 bases between. CDR1 is SGHDT and CDR2 is YYEEEE in the germline V gene. The CDR3 reads CASSLVSLRYEQYF. The CDR3 region has the DNA TGTGCCAGCAGCTTGGTGTCACTTAGATACGAGCAGTACTTC. The complete variable domain, with remaining parts taken from reference TRBV5-6 and TRBJ2-7, reads DAGVTQSPTHLIKTRGQQVTLRCSPKSGHDTVSWYQQALGQGPQFIFQYYEEEERQRGNFPDRFSGHQFPNYSSELNVNALLLGDSALYLCASSLVSLRYEQYFGPGTRLTVT.

The chain combines TRBV5-6 with TRBJ2-1; the match to TRBD2 covers 8 bases. CDR1 and CDR2 (germline): SGHDT, YYEEEE. J lost 4 bases, V lost 0 bases, and 3 bases had no gene match. The CDR3 has 15 residues. CDR3 in amino acids: CASSLVSSGYNEQFF. The DNA for the CDR3 is TGTGCCAGCAGCTTGGTCTCTAGCGGGTACAATGAGCAGTTCTTC.

The V and J genes are TRBV5-6 and TRBJ1-4; D might be TRBD1 (6 bases). The CDR3 spans 14 residues. Germline V gene data show CDR1 as SGHDT and CDR2 as YYEEEE. V was cut by 4 bases and J by 4 bases, with 11 bases left in between. The CDR3 here is CASSRTALNEKLFF. The CDR3 DNA reads TGTGCCAGCAGCCGGACAGCCCTTAATGAAAAACTGTTTTTT. Complete variable domain (other parts from reference TRBV5-6 and TRBJ1-4): DAGVTQSPTHLIKTRGQQVTLRCSPKSGHDTVSWYQQALGQGPQFIFQYYEEEERQRGNFPDRFSGHQFPNYSSELNVNALLLGDSALYLCASSRTALNEKLFFGSGTQLSVL.

This clone was counted between two and nine times. The chain carries TRBV13 and TRBJ2-7; TRBD2 is a possible D gene (5 bases). Germline CDR1 PRHDT, CDR2 FYEKMQ (reference sequence). There are 13 residues in the CDR3. The V end was cut by 5 bases, the J end by 3 bases, with 11 bases between. CDR3: CASSLGRDYEQYF. The DNA of the CDR3 is TGTGCCAGCAGCCTTGGACGGGACTACGAGCAGTACTTC.

The rearrangement joins TRBV11-1 to TRBJ2-7; D may be TRBD2 (6 bases). The ends were cut back, 5 bases at V and 7 bases at J, with 24 bases in the middle. CDR1 is SGHAT, CDR2 FQDESV, per germline (reference sequence). The length of the CDR3 is 16 residues. This CDR3 is CASSRPSADTPGEQYF. The CDR3 DNA reads as TGTGCCAGCAGCCGCCCTAGCGCGGACACCCCGGGGGAGCAGTACTTC.